Below, 14 T cell receptor beta chains from the same sample are listed, as sequenced in a study of response to subunit inactivated influenza vaccine. TCRdb called the RT-PCR reads again in MiXCR, with one record for every CDR3 protein. Among about 800,000 distinct CDR3 sequences, around 21% were seen once, and the ten largest hold roughly 10%. Specimen: PBMCs from blood, collected 4 to 6 days after vaccination. All receptors come from a man aged 50-60 years who received an inactivated influenza vaccine.

This clonotype has only a few counts. The chain combines TRBV12-3 or TRBV12-4 with TRBJ2-5; 7 bases line up with TRBD1. CDR3 length: 16 amino acids. After removal of 5 bases from V and 5 bases from J, the junction contained 14 bases not matched to a gene. This CDR3 reads CASSLNTGARAETQYF. The DNA for the CDR3 is TGTGCCAGCAGTCTAAACACAGGGGCCAGAGCCGAGACCCAGTACTTC.

The chain links TRBV12-3 or TRBV12-4 to TRBJ1-3; 7 nucleotides align to TRBD1. The CDR3 has 17 amino acids. V was pared by 6 bases and J by 0 bases, with 11 bases of the junction left unmatched. CDR3 nucleotides: TGTGCCAGCAGAAGACAGACAGGGAAAAGCTCTGGAAACACCATATATTTT. It codes for CASRRQTGKSSGNTIYF.

This clonotype was observed a few times. This chain links TRBV25-1 with TRBJ2-3, with unresolved D. This CDR3 comprises 15 residues. Between the trimmed V and J ends, which lost 4 bases and 5 bases, there was a span of 16 bases. In germline, CDR1 is MGHDK, CDR2 SYGVNS. CDR3 protein: CASSGASGGIDTQYF. CDR3 DNA: TGTGCCAGCAGTGGAGCTTCGGGCGGTATAGATACGCAGTATTTT.

The genes are TRBV5-1 and TRBJ1-2, with D uncertain. The CDR3 consists of 14 residues. With 4 bases removed from V and 8 bases from J, the gap between germline ends came to 18 bases. The germline V gene encodes CDR1 SGHRS and CDR2 YFSETQ. CDR3 sequence reads: CASSARAQTGGYTF. CDR3 nucleotide sequence: TGCGCCAGCAGCGCCCGGGCCCAAACGGGCGGCTACACCTTC. Based on the CDR3 plus reference TRBV5-1 and TRBJ1-2, the full variable domain is KAGVTQTPRYLIKTRGQQVTLSCSPISGHRSVSWYQQTPGQGLQFLFEYFSETQRNKGNFPGRFSGRQFSNSRSEMNVSTLELGDSALYLCASSARAQTGGYTFGSGTRLTVV.

This clonotype has only a few counts. This chain uses TRBV5-1 with TRBJ1-1, with D perhaps matching TRBD1 (5 bases). V shed 6 bases and J shed 2 bases, with 14 bases lying between them. The CDR3 extends over 14 amino acids. Germline V CDR1 and CDR2: SGHRS, YFSETQ. The DNA for the CDR3 is TGCGCCAGCACCAGTCAGGGAAGTAACACTGAAGCTTTCTTT. Amino acids: CASTSQGSNTEAFF.

This clonotype has just a few counts. V usage is TRBV7-2 and J usage is TRBJ2-1, with 7 bases that match TRBD2. The trim removed 0 bases at V and 5 bases at J, leaving 4 bases unmatched. The V gene's germline CDR1 is SGHTA and CDR2 FQGNSA. The CDR3 consists of 15 residues. Here the CDR3 reads CASSLATLADNEQFF. The DNA of the CDR3 is TGTGCCAGCAGCTTAGCCACGCTAGCGGACAATGAGCAGTTCTTC.

This clonotype was seen a few times. V gene TRBV30 combines with J gene TRBJ1-1; D not certain. There are 14 residues in the CDR3. With 2 bases removed from V and 1 base from J, the gap between germline ends came to 11 bases. CDR1 is GTSNPN, CDR2 SVGIG, per germline (reference sequence). The CDR3, as DNA: TGTGCCTGGAGTAGGCCGGGGAGGAACACTGAAGCTTTCTTT. Its translation is CAWSRPGRNTEAFF.

This clonotype has more than one count but fewer than ten. This chain links TRBV7-2 with TRBJ1-2, with 8 bases identical to TRBD1. The junction had 7 bases not matched to a gene; V was cut back by 5 bases and J by 2 bases. CDR3 size: 15 residues. Per germline, CDR1 SGHTA and CDR2 FQGNSA. The CDR3 DNA sequence: TGTGCCAGCAGCGATGATAGGACAGGGAACTATGGCTACACCTTC. Protein product: CASSDDRTGNYGYTF.

The table lists this clonotype with many counts. In DNA, the CDR3 is TGTGCCAGCAGTTTCTCCACGCAAGAGACCCAGTACTTC. It translates to CASSFSTQETQYF. The chain combines TRBV12-3 or TRBV12-4 with TRBJ2-5; D ambiguous. The length of the CDR3 is 13 residues. With 3 bases removed from V and 2 bases from J, the gap between germline ends came to 7 bases.

This clonotype appeared a few times. The genes are TRBV29-1 and TRBJ2-3; D perhaps matches TRBD2 (5 bases). Per the germline V gene, CDR1 is SQVTM and CDR2 is ANQGSEA. CDR3 length: 13 amino acids. V lost 4 bases and J lost 6, with 14 bases in between. In nucleotides, the CDR3 is TGCAGCGTTGTCGCAGGACGAGGGGATACGCAGTATTTT. Amino acids: CSVVAGRGDTQYF.

This clonotype was counted a few times. Here the CDR3 DNA reads TGTGCCAGCAGCCAAGACGTTTTCGGCTACACCTTC. It encodes CASSQDVFGYTF. The chain is built from TRBV4-2 and TRBJ1-2; no clear D gene. In germline, CDR1 is LGHNA, CDR2 YNFKEQ. This CDR3 has 12 residues. The V end lost 0 bases, the J end lost 8 bases, and 7 bases lay between the germline ends.

This chain uses TRBV9 with TRBJ2-1; D unclear. Germline CDR1 SGDLS, CDR2 YYNGEE. Trimming pared 5 bases from V and 9 bases from J, leaving 15 bases between. The CDR3 is 13 residues long. The CDR3 DNA reads TGTGCCAGCAGGGGTCTCGGCTTAAGTGAGCAGTTCTTC. This encodes CASRGLGLSEQFF.

This clonotype has a single count. CDR3 region: CASRDPGSDTDTQYF. The CDR3 nucleotides read TGTGCCAGCAGAGATCCGGGATCCGACACAGATACGCAGTATTTT. The chain uses TRBV6-2 or TRBV6-3 and TRBJ2-3; D is possibly TRBD2 (5 bases). The germline V and J ends were trimmed by 6 bases and 2 bases, with 15 bases remaining between them. The germline CDR1 and CDR2 sequences are MNHEY and SVGEGT. The CDR3 covers 15 residues.

The gene calls are TRBV12-5 and TRBJ2-3; D is unclear. Germline V CDR1 and CDR2: LGHNT, FRNRAP. Trimming pared 2 bases from V and 4 bases from J, leaving 7 bases between. This CDR3 region has 13 residues. The CDR3 sequence: CASGLTVADTQYF. In DNA, the CDR3 is TGTGCTAGTGGTTTGACAGTGGCAGATACGCAGTATTTT.